This TCR beta chain was recorded in a study of T cell repertoires in cytomegalovirus infection. Looking at the study overall: Recently identified HLA-C-restricted CMV epitopes and well-studied HLA-B-restricted CMV epitopes were used by the study. Public signatures in TCR beta pointed to CMV infection and matching HLA type. General study findings and limits: Individuals carrying CMV plus the relevant HLA were identified by cumulative frequency of public TCR beta families. HLA-C-restricted CMV clonotypes gave the most frequent clonotype in two of eight donors.

Trimming at V came to 4 bases and at J to 6 bases, leaving 5 bases not matched to a gene. CDR3 length: 14 residues. Germline-derived CDR1 and CDR2 are SEHNR and FQNEAQ (reference sequence). One entry per CDR3 protein results from TCRdb running MiXCR on the reads. The sample has about 770,000 distinct CDR3 sequences; 25% to 30% are singletons. This clonotype occurred a few times. Its cognate antigen is unknown. This specimen consisted of cultured CD8+ T cells from PBMCs, obtained from culture after CMV antigen stimulation. This TCR was recovered from a human donor in good health (CMV status not recorded). Some clones in this sample may be carry-over from other donors' samples. The chain links TRBV7-9 to TRBJ2-3, with 9 nucleotides matching TRBD2. CDR3 DNA: TGTGCCAGCAGCTCCCGGACTAGCGCCGATACGCAGTATTTT. Amino acids: CASSSRTSADTQYF.